These 29 T cell receptor beta chains originate from one sample sequenced in a study of OX40 agonist ivuxolimab in advanced cancers. Libraries were prepared by immunoSEQ multiplex PCR; TCRdb keeps only in-frame clonotypes and omits some of them. Of fewer than 20,000 clones in the sample, around 78% were seen once. The sequenced sample was CD4+ or CD8+ T cells sorted from blood, obtained in a trial of the OX40 agonist ivuxolimab. These receptors were taken from an adult with an advanced solid tumor such as melanoma, head and neck, liver or kidney cancer.

This rearrangement joins TRBV6-5 to TRBJ2-1; D not certain. Trimming removed 11 bases at V and 5 bases at J, with 16 bases between. CDR3 length: 13 residues. Germline values: CDR1 MNHEY, CDR2 SVGAGI. The CDR3 DNA follows: TGTGCCGGGAAGACATTACCTGACAATGAGCAGTTCTTC. Translated: CAGKTLPDNEQFF.

In its sample, this clone ranks as medium-sized. V and J are TRBV5-4 and TRBJ1-1; a possible D gene is TRBD1 (6 bases). There are 12 residues in the CDR3. The V end lost 4 bases, the J end lost 6 bases, and 10 bases lay between the germline ends. Germline assignment: CDR1 SGHNT and CDR2 YYREEE (reference sequence). DNA of the CDR3: TGTGCCAGCAGCCAGGACAGCCCTGAAGCTTTCTTT. Translating it yields CASSQDSPEAFF. The variable domain in full, completed from reference TRBV5-4 and TRBJ1-1, reads ETGVTQSPTHLIKTRGQQVTLRCSSQSGHNTVSWYQQALGQGPQFIFQYYREEENGRGNFPPRFSGLQFPNYSSELNVNALELDDSALYLCASSQDSPEAFFGQGTRLTVV.

This clone is deemed medium-sized. V is TRBV25-1 and J is TRBJ2-1; 7 nucleotides align to TRBD1. CDR3 size: 12 residues. J was trimmed by 7 bases and V by 4 bases; bases with no gene match: 1. The germline CDR1 and CDR2 sequences are MGHDK and SYGVNS. DNA of the CDR3: TGTGCCAGCAGTGGACAGGGTAATGAGCAGTTCTTC. Its protein product is CASSGQGNEQFF.

This chain uses TRBV6-5 with TRBJ2-1; D gene unclear. Germline CDR1 MNHEY, CDR2 SVGAGI. V lost 0 bases and J 2 bases, leaving 5 bases between the germline ends. The CDR3 sequence is 14 residues long. The CDR3 DNA reads TGTGCCAGCAGTTACTCTGGGCCCTACAATGAGCAGTTCTTC. It codes for CASSYSGPYNEQFF.

V and J are TRBV7-9 and TRBJ2-7; perhaps TRBD1 as D (6 bases). Germline CDR1 reads SEHNR; CDR2 reads FQNEAQ (reference sequence). Between the trimmed V and J ends, which lost 5 bases and 5 bases, there was a span of 19 bases. The CDR3 has 15 amino acids. CDR3 nucleotides: TGTGCCAGCAGCAAGGGACACCTGGGGCTCCACGAGCAGTACTTC. Its protein is CASSKGHLGLHEQYF.

The gene calls are TRBV9 and TRBJ2-1; TRBD1 aligns across 7 bases. CDR1 and CDR2 (germline): SGDLS, YYNGEE. V lost 0 bases to trimming and J lost 0 bases; unmatched junction nucleotides: 9. The CDR3 is made up of 18 amino acids. In DNA, the CDR3 is TGTGCCAGCAGCGTAGTTGGGACAGAAGTTAGCTCCTACAATGAGCAGTTCTTC. Translation gives CASSVVGTEVSSYNEQFF.

The rearrangement links TRBV7-6 to TRBJ2-5; D not certain. CDR1 and CDR2 (germline): SGHVS, FNYEAQ. The CDR3 totals 14 residues. V dropped 0 bases and J dropped 2 bases, with 7 bases sitting between them. CDR3 bases: TGTGCCAGCAGCTTAGCCCTTGAGCAAGAGACCCAGTACTTC. Its protein product is CASSLALEQETQYF. Full variable domain (outside the CDR3, taken from reference TRBV7-6 and TRBJ2-5): GAGVSQSPRYKVTKRGQDVALRCDPISGHVSLYWYRQALGQGPEFLTYFNYEAQQDKSGLPNDRFSAERPEGSISTLTIQRTEQRDSAMYRCASSLALEQETQYFGPGTRLLVL.

The rearrangement joins TRBV4-3 to TRBJ1-2; TRBD1 matches 9 bases. The CDR3 contains 15 residues. V lost 3 bases, J lost 5 bases, and 7 bases stayed unmatched. Looked up from germline, CDR1 is LGHNA and CDR2 is YSLEER. The DNA of the CDR3 is TGCGCCAGCAGCCATCTAACAGGGGGCGTTTATGGCTACACCTTC. Encoded protein: CASSHLTGGVYGYTF.

This clone was seen once. V usage is TRBV7-8 and J usage is TRBJ2-7, with D perhaps assigned TRBD1 or TRBD2 (5 bases each). V lost 3 bases and J lost 3, with 12 bases in between. The CDR3 sequence is 14 residues long. Germline CDR1 is SGHVS and CDR2 is FQNEAQ. The CDR3 protein is CASSFSGTYYEQYF. CDR3 DNA: TGTGCCAGCAGCTTCTCCGGGACCTACTACGAGCAGTACTTC.

V usage is TRBV5-1 and J usage is TRBJ2-7, with TRBD2 identical over 12 bases. CDR1 and CDR2 (germline): SGHRS, YFSETQ. Trimming removed 0 bases from V and 0 bases from J; junction bases left unmatched: 4. The CDR3 length is 17 residues. As DNA, the CDR3 is TGCGCCAGCAGCTTGGCAAGACTAGCGGGGGACTCCTACGAGCAGTACTTC. Translated, it gives CASSLARLAGDSYEQYF.

This chain links TRBV27 with TRBJ1-1, with D maybe TRBD1 (6 bases). Germline V gives CDR1 MNHEY, CDR2 SMNVEV (reference sequence). Trimming took off 5 bases at V and 5 bases at J, with 9 bases between the two ends. The CDR3 is 12 amino acids. CDR3 sequence reads: CASSTGNTEAFF. Here the CDR3 DNA reads TGTGCCAGCAGTACAGGGAATACTGAAGCTTTCTTT.

The rearrangement uses TRBV6-4 and TRBJ1-1, with D unclear. Trimming took off 5 bases at V and 0 bases at J, with 22 bases between the two ends. Germline CDR1 reads MRHNA; CDR2 reads SNTAGT. CDR3 length: 18 amino acids. The CDR3 reads CASSPTVRTLRVNTEAFF. As DNA, the CDR3 is TGTGCCAGCAGTCCCACCGTTAGGACGCTTAGGGTGAACACTGAAGCTTTCTTT.

The chain links TRBV5-6 to TRBJ2-1; unclear D gene. CDR1 and CDR2 from the germline V gene are SGHDT and YYEEEE. The CDR3 is made up of 13 amino acids. V gave up 0 bases and J gave up 2 bases, with 3 bases separating them. CDR3 protein: CASSLGAYNEQFF. CDR3 bases: TGTGCCAGCAGCTTGGGGGCCTACAATGAGCAGTTCTTC.

The chain links TRBV9 to TRBJ2-1; 10 positions agree with TRBD2. CDR3 length: 13 amino acids. The V and J ends lost 4 bases and 11 bases, in that order; junction bases with no gene match: 6. Germline V gene lookup returns CDR1 SGDLS and CDR2 YYNGEE. The CDR3 DNA follows: TGTGCCAGCAGCTCACGGACTAGCGGACAGCAGTTCTTC. Translated: CASSSRTSGQQFF.

This clone was seen a handful of times. The chain combines TRBV6-1 with TRBJ1-2; the match to TRBD1 covers 7 bases. Unmatched junction bases numbered 12, after V lost 6 bases and J lost 8 bases. The CDR3 sequence is 14 residues long. Germline values: CDR1 MNHNS, CDR2 SASEGT. In DNA form, the CDR3 reads TGTGCCAGCAGCGACGGACAGGCTAGTTTGGGCTACACCTTC. It specifies CASSDGQASLGYTF.

The chain's CDR3 is CASSPSGQGAEGYTF. The CDR3 bases are TGTGCCAGCAGCCCCTCTGGACAGGGTGCGGAAGGCTACACCTTC. The chain uses TRBV7-9 and TRBJ1-2; 8 bases align to TRBD1. Germline-derived CDR1 and CDR2 are SEHNR and FQNEAQ (reference sequence). Trimming removed 5 bases from V and 8 bases from J; junction bases left unmatched: 13. This CDR3 has 15 amino acids.

This chain joins TRBV12-5 and TRBJ1-5; D is perhaps TRBD1 (5 bases). V was cut by 0 bases and J by 6 bases, with 12 bases left in between. Germline CDR1 and CDR2: LGHNT and FRNRAP. This CDR3 is built from 15 residues. The CDR3 sequence is CASGLVPLGGQPQHF. CDR3 nucleotide sequence: TGTGCTAGTGGTTTGGTACCGCTCGGGGGTCAGCCCCAGCATTTT.

The J gene is TRBJ1-4, the V gene TRBV15, with a tentative D call TRBD1 (5 bases). V shed 0 bases and J shed 10 bases, with 15 bases lying between them. In germline, CDR1 is LNHNV, CDR2 YYDKDF (reference sequence). The CDR3 contains 15 residues. The chain's CDR3 is CATSRERGEGTKLFF. CDR3 sequence (DNA): TGTGCCACCAGCAGAGAACGGGGGGAAGGGACAAAACTGTTTTTT. The variable domain in full, with the rest retrieved from reference TRBV15 and TRBJ1-4, is DAMVIQNPRYQVTQFGKPVTLSCSQTLNHNVMYWYQQKSSQAPKLLFHYYDKDFNNEADTPDNFQSRRPNTSFCFLDIRSPGLGDTAMYLCATSRERGEGTKLFFGSGTQLSVL.

A few counts support this clone. The gene calls are TRBV13 and TRBJ1-2, with D hard to call. V was cut by 6 bases and J by 0 bases, with 2 bases left in between. This CDR3 is built from 11 residues. The germline V gene encodes CDR1 PRHDT and CDR2 FYEKMQ (reference sequence). This CDR3 reads CASRTNYGYTF. For the CDR3, the DNA is TGTGCCAGCAGGACTAACTATGGCTACACCTTC. The full variable domain, its missing parts supplied by reference TRBV13 and TRBJ1-2, is AAGVIQSPRHLIKEKRETATLKCYPIPRHDTVYWYQQGPGQDPQFLISFYEKMQSDKGSIPDRFSAQQFSDYHSELNMSSLELGDSALYFCASRTNYGYTFGSGTRLTVV.

The chain joins TRBV18 to TRBJ2-3, with TRBD2 identical over 7 bases. V lost 1 base to trimming and J lost 0 bases; unmatched junction nucleotides: 19. This CDR3 spans 21 amino acids. The germline gives CDR1 KGHSH, CDR2 LQKENI. CDR3 DNA sequence: TGTGCCAGCTCACCACGGTCCCCCGTGGGGGAGGGCCAGGGTAGCACAGATACGCAGTATTTT. It is translated as CASSPRSPVGEGQGSTDTQYF.

The V and J genes are TRBV7-2 and TRBJ2-7; D unresolved. The CDR3 runs 12 residues. V was shortened by 3 bases and J by 3 bases, with 6 bases between the two germline ends. The germline V gene has CDR1 SGHTA and CDR2 FQGNSA. This CDR3 reads CASSFNSYEQYF. The CDR3, as DNA: TGTGCCAGCAGCTTTAACAGCTACGAGCAGTACTTC.

The gene calls are TRBV6-1 and TRBJ2-2, with 8 bases lining up with TRBD2. Germline V gives CDR1 MNHNS, CDR2 SASEGT. V was clipped by 3 bases and J by 5 bases; unmatched bases: 5. This CDR3 spans 15 amino acids. The CDR3 nucleotides read TGTGCCAGCAGTGAGCAAGGCGGGGGGACCGGGGAGCTGTTTTTT. This translates into CASSEQGGGTGELFF.

By its share, this clone is medium-sized. This chain links TRBV5-1 with TRBJ2-1, with 8 positions matching TRBD1. Trimming took 0 bases from V and 2 from J; bases not matched to a gene: 4. Germline assignment: CDR1 SGHRS and CDR2 YFSETQ. The CDR3 totals 16 residues. Here the CDR3 reads CASSLAPQGAYNEQFF. The CDR3 bases are TGCGCCAGCAGCTTGGCCCCACAGGGGGCCTACAATGAGCAGTTCTTC.

In its sample, this clone ranks as large (0.1 to 1%). The V and J genes are TRBV27 and TRBJ2-7, with D possibly being TRBD1 (6 bases). The CDR3 covers 14 residues. Germline assignment: CDR1 MNHEY and CDR2 SMNVEV (reference sequence). With 6 bases removed from V and 2 bases from J, the gap between germline ends came to 14 bases. The CDR3 DNA reads TGTGCCAGCAGCGGACAGTCTGCGGCCTACGAGCAGTACTTC. Its protein is CASSGQSAAYEQYF.

V and J are TRBV27 and TRBJ2-1; D is tentatively TRBD1 or TRBD2 (6 bases each). The CDR3 sequence is 15 residues long. V was pared by 2 bases and J by 3 bases, with 11 bases between. The germline CDR1 and CDR2 sequences are MNHEY and SMNVEV (reference sequence). CDR3 in DNA: TGTGCCAGCAGTTTACTTGGGGGGCGCTACAATGAGCAGTTCTTC. Its translation is CASSLLGGRYNEQFF.

The genes are TRBV4-1 and TRBJ2-2; 9 bases align to TRBD1. The germline V gene encodes CDR1 MGHRA and CDR2 YSYEKL. The CDR3 sequence is 15 residues long. V was pared by 4 bases and J by 5 bases, with 5 bases of the junction left unmatched. The CDR3 reads CASSRGQGGTGELFF. CDR3 DNA: TGCGCCAGCAGCCGGGGACAGGGAGGGACCGGGGAGCTGTTTTTT.

This clone was counted a few times. The rearrangement uses TRBV5-1 and TRBJ2-3; TRBD2 matches at 7 bases. CDR1 is SGHRS and CDR2 is YFSETQ in the germline V gene. CDR3 length: 15 residues. V gave up 2 bases and J gave up 0 bases; unmatched junction bases: 3. CDR3 residues: CASSFNSGSTDTQYF. The CDR3 DNA follows: TGCGCCAGCAGCTTCAATAGCGGGAGCACAGATACGCAGTATTTT.

This sequence joins TRBV6-6 and TRBJ2-7, with TRBD2 as a possible D gene (5 bases). Germline V lookup: CDR1 MNHNY, CDR2 SVGAGI (reference sequence). V gave up 5 bases and J gave up 0 bases, with 8 bases separating them. The CDR3 runs to 13 residues. This CDR3 is CASSEGYSYEQYF. The DNA of the CDR3 is TGTGCCAGCAGTGAGGGTTACTCCTACGAGCAGTACTTC.

The genes are TRBV27 and TRBJ2-7; D call uncertain. This CDR3 is built from 13 residues. The germline gives CDR1 MNHEY, CDR2 SMNVEV (reference sequence). Trimming left V 5 bases short and J 3 bases short, with 11 bases between. The CDR3, as DNA: TGTGCCAGCAGTATTAATTGGTACTACGAGCAGTACTTC. Protein: CASSINWYYEQYF.